These 27 T cell receptor beta chains originate from one sample sequenced in a study of OX40 agonist ivuxolimab in advanced cancers. Library prep was done by the immunoSEQ multiplex PCR assay. The immuneACCESS repertoire file appears here via TCRdb, limited to in-frame rearrangements. These files lack a portion of the clones; in checked studies, under half of the deficit traces to unresolved V genes, and the cause of the others is not known. For this sample there are over 100,000 clones; around 89% appear just once. The top ten constitute 0.55% to 0.7% of the sample. The sample in question was CD4+ or CD8+ T cells sorted from blood, obtained in a trial of the OX40 agonist ivuxolimab. These TCRs come from an adult with an advanced solid tumor such as melanoma, head and neck, liver or kidney cancer.

The chain has TRBV19 and TRBJ1-4; no definite D call. CDR1 and CDR2 (germline): LNHDA, SQIVND (reference sequence). The CDR3 is 13 amino acids. Trimming pared 9 bases from V and 2 bases from J, leaving 10 bases between. This CDR3 reads CASKGFTNEKLFF. For the CDR3, the DNA is TGTGCCAGCAAGGGTTTCACTAATGAAAAACTGTTTTTT.

This clone has a single count. The chain links TRBV15 to TRBJ2-5; tentatively, D is TRBD1 (6 bases). The V and J ends lost 3 bases and 10 bases respectively, with 12 bases between them. Per germline, CDR1 LNHNV and CDR2 YYDKDF (reference sequence). The CDR3 covers 12 residues. In nucleotides, the CDR3 is TGTGCCACCAGCAGGCAGGGGAGTGTCCAGTACTTC. The encoded protein is CATSRQGSVQYF. Full variable domain (remainder filled in from reference TRBV15 and TRBJ2-5): DAMVIQNPRYQVTQFGKPVTLSCSQTLNHNVMYWYQQKSSQAPKLLFHYYDKDFNNEADTPDNFQSRRPNTSFCFLDIRSPGLGDTAMYLCATSRQGSVQYFGPGTRLLVL.

This clone was recorded only once. The chain uses TRBV6-1 and TRBJ2-3; 9 nucleotides align to TRBD2. CDR1 and CDR2 from the germline V gene are MNHNS and SASEGT. The CDR3 spans 15 residues. J gave up 3 bases and V 8 bases, and 9 bases lay outside the gene matches. CDR3 residues: CASEGQRGATDTQYF. The CDR3 nucleotides are TGTGCCAGCGAAGGCCAGCGGGGGGCGACAGATACGCAGTATTTT.

This clone was seen only a few times. The V and J genes are TRBV19 and TRBJ1-5; D is ambiguous. Trimming shortened V by 6 bases and J by 1 base, and 19 bases separated the two germline ends. Germline CDR1 LNHDA, CDR2 SQIVND (reference sequence). The CDR3 is 17 residues long. CDR3 in DNA: TGTGCCAGTAGCCCCTCCGGGGAGATGAAGAGCAATCAGCCCCAGCATTTT. Translation gives CASSPSGEMKSNQPQHF.

The chain is built from TRBV7-8 and TRBJ1-2, with TRBD1 identical over 8 bases. Germline V CDR1 and CDR2: SGHVS, FQNEAQ. V lost 4 bases to trimming and J lost 9 bases; unmatched junction nucleotides: 10. The CDR3 has 14 amino acids. Here the CDR3 reads CASSYNRDRRSYTF. The DNA of the CDR3 is TGTGCCAGCAGCTACAACCGGGACAGGAGAAGCTACACCTTC.

This chain joins TRBV7-9 and TRBJ2-5; the D gene is possibly TRBD2 (5 bases). Germline values: CDR1 SEHNR, CDR2 FQNEAQ (reference sequence). The V and J ends lost 7 bases and 4 bases respectively, with 19 bases between them. The CDR3 totals 15 residues. Written as DNA, the CDR3 is TGTGCCAGCACCGGAGGAAGTTGGGATGTAGAGACCCAGTACTTC. Translation gives CASTGGSWDVETQYF.

This sequence joins TRBV7-2 and TRBJ2-5; the D is unclear. Germline CDR1 reads SGHTA; CDR2 reads FQGNSA. CDR3 length: 11 residues. Trimming pared 5 bases from V and 9 bases from J, leaving 10 bases between. This CDR3 reads CASSLESSQYF. The CDR3 DNA sequence: TGTGCCAGCAGCCTTGAATCGTCCCAGTACTTC.

This clone was detected only once. The V call is TRBV7-9, the J call TRBJ2-3; D is unclear. V lost 1 base and J 2 bases, leaving 7 bases between the germline ends. Germline assignment: CDR1 SEHNR and CDR2 FQNEAQ (reference sequence). This CDR3 region has 14 residues. Here the CDR3 DNA reads TGTGCCAGCAGCTTAGGGCTATACACAGATACGCAGTATTTT. It is translated as CASSLGLYTDTQYF.

The rearrangement links TRBV19 to TRBJ1-1; D remains unclear. With 3 bases removed from V and 1 base from J, the gap between germline ends came to 9 bases. The V gene's germline CDR1 is LNHDA and CDR2 SQIVND (reference sequence). The CDR3 loop spans 14 amino acids. CDR3 residues: CASSISAGNTEAFF. CDR3 DNA sequence: TGTGCCAGTAGTATTTCGGCGGGGAACACTGAAGCTTTCTTT. Drawing the rest from reference TRBV19 and TRBJ1-1, the complete variable domain is DGGITQSPKYLFRKEGQNVTLSCEQNLNHDAMYWYRQDPGQGLRLIYYSQIVNDFQKGDIAEGYSVSREKKESFPLTVTSAQKNPTAFYLCASSISAGNTEAFFGQGTRLTVV.

CDR3 nucleotide sequence: TGTGCCTGGGAAGGACAGGGAAGGGAGAAACTGTTTTTT. As protein: CAWEGQGREKLFF. This chain joins TRBV30 and TRBJ1-4, with 8 bases lining up with TRBD1. The CDR3 sequence is 13 residues long. The J segment lost 11 bases and the V segment lost 5 bases, leaving 10 bases of the junction unmatched. Per the germline V gene, CDR1 is GTSNPN and CDR2 is SVGIG (reference sequence).

The chain employs TRBV11-2 and TRBJ2-5; 9 nucleotides agree with TRBD1. The germline V gene encodes CDR1 SGHAT and CDR2 FQNNGV. This CDR3 is 16 amino acids long. With 5 bases clipped from V and 4 bases from J, the junction kept 11 bases outside the gene matches. The CDR3 coding sequence is TGTGCCAGCAGCGGACGGGACAGGGCCGTTCTAGAGACCCAGTACTTC. This gives the protein CASSGRDRAVLETQYF.

The V gene is TRBV7-2, the J gene TRBJ2-3; 8 bases are shared with TRBD1. The germline V gene has CDR1 SGHTA and CDR2 FQGNSA. The CDR3 sequence is 15 residues long. V gave up 5 bases and J gave up 6 bases; unmatched junction bases: 10. CDR3 amino acids: CASSTPTGAKDTQYF. The DNA for the CDR3 is TGTGCCAGCAGCACCCCGACAGGGGCGAAGGATACGCAGTATTTT.

The chain uses TRBV11-3 and TRBJ1-1; D gene uncertain. Looked up from germline, CDR1 is SGHNT and CDR2 is YENEEA. The V end was cut by 5 bases, the J end by 5 bases, with 21 bases between. The CDR3 consists of 16 residues. The CDR3 coding sequence is TGTGCCAGCAGCGGCCGCCTTTCATCGGAATGGACTGAAGCTTTCTTT. This codes for CASSGRLSSEWTEAFF.

This clone was seen a handful of times. The chain combines TRBV7-9 with TRBJ1-2; 9 bases line up with TRBD1. CDR3 length: 14 residues. Looked up from germline, CDR1 is SEHNR and CDR2 is FQNEAQ (reference sequence). The V segment lost 4 bases and the J segment 11 bases; nucleotides outside the gene matches: 11. CDR3 sequence reads: CASSSGQGGITYTF. The CDR3 DNA follows: TGTGCCAGCAGCTCGGGACAGGGTGGGATCACGTACACCTTC.

The rearrangement joins TRBV15 to TRBJ1-6, with 7 bases aligning to TRBD1. J was trimmed by 7 bases and V by 1 base; bases with no gene match: 4. The CDR3 sequence is 15 residues long. Germline V gene sequence: CDR1 LNHNV, CDR2 YYDKDF (reference sequence). The CDR3: CATSRGGTANSPLHF. CDR3 sequence (DNA): TGTGCCACCAGCAGAGGTGGGACAGCGAATTCACCCCTCCACTTT.

The chain recombines TRBV5-4 with TRBJ1-4, with D hard to call. Germline CDR1 reads SGHNT; CDR2 reads YYREEE (reference sequence). This CDR3 has 16 residues. V was pared by 3 bases and J by 4 bases, with 16 bases between. CDR3 region: CASSSTSRALNEKLFF. The CDR3 DNA is TGTGCCAGCAGCTCCACTTCAAGAGCCCTTAATGAAAAACTGTTTTTT.

The V and J genes are TRBV19 and TRBJ1-1; 9 bases agree with TRBD1. The CDR3 contains 15 residues. The V gene end was trimmed by 6 bases and the J gene end by 7 bases; junction bases not matched to a gene: 12. In germline, CDR1 is LNHDA, CDR2 SQIVND (reference sequence). CDR3 sequence reads: CASRQGAGLRFEAFF. The CDR3 region has the DNA TGTGCCAGTAGACAGGGGGCCGGACTTCGGTTTGAAGCTTTCTTT.

The chain is built from TRBV11-2 and TRBJ2-1, with D unclear. The germline V gene encodes CDR1 SGHAT and CDR2 FQNNGV. The CDR3 has 14 amino acids. V shed 0 bases and J shed 8 bases, with 11 bases lying between them. The CDR3 is CASSLDQGSDEQFF. The CDR3 DNA is TGTGCCAGCAGCTTAGATCAAGGGTCCGATGAGCAGTTCTTC.

This chain joins TRBV6-6 and TRBJ1-4; D may be TRBD1 (6 bases). Germline CDR1 and CDR2: MNHNY and SVGAGI (reference sequence). The CDR3 extends over 15 amino acids. The V gene lost 8 bases and the J gene lost 4 bases, with 17 bases spanning the gap. The CDR3 DNA sequence: TGTGCCAGCTCCTTGGCCCAGGGGCTTAATGAAAAACTGTTTTTT. Protein sequence: CASSLAQGLNEKLFF.

This clone was detected once. J is TRBJ1-1 and V is TRBV9; D perhaps matches TRBD1 (5 bases). The V end was cut by 4 bases, the J end by 4 bases, with 17 bases between. This CDR3 has 15 residues. Germline V gene sequence: CDR1 SGDLS, CDR2 YYNGEE. The CDR3 loop is CASSTHLGGSTEAFF. The CDR3 nucleotides read TGTGCCAGCAGCACCCACCTGGGGGGGAGCACTGAAGCTTTCTTT.

The chain has TRBV7-3 and TRBJ2-3, with D possibly being TRBD2 (7 bases). Trimming took off 5 bases at V and 3 bases at J, with 21 bases between the two ends. The V gene's germline CDR1 is SGHTA and CDR2 FQGTGA. CDR3 length equals 17 residues. The CDR3 loop is CASSQGGALLGTDTQYF. CDR3 coding DNA: TGTGCCAGCAGCCAAGGGGGGGCCCTCCTAGGGACAGATACGCAGTATTTT. The whole variable domain, filled in from reference TRBV7-3 and TRBJ2-3, reads GAGVSQTPSNKVTEKGKYVELRCDPISGHTALYWYRQSLGQGPEFLIYFQGTGAADDSGLPNDRFFAVRPEGSVSTLKIQRTERGDSAVYLCASSQGGALLGTDTQYFGPGTRLTVL.

This clone has just one count. V gene TRBV18 combines with J gene TRBJ2-7; possible D gene TRBD2, 5 bases. This CDR3 has 15 amino acids. Trimming left V 3 bases short and J 0 bases short, with 12 bases between. Germline V CDR1 and CDR2: KGHSH, LQKENI. This CDR3 is CASSPSAGASYEQYF. The CDR3 DNA follows: TGTGCCAGCTCACCCTCGGCGGGTGCCTCCTACGAGCAGTACTTC.

The rearrangement uses TRBV9 and TRBJ1-1; D uncertain. The V end lost 3 bases, the J end lost 0 bases, and 9 bases lay between the germline ends. This CDR3 contains 14 residues. In germline, CDR1 is SGDLS, CDR2 YYNGEE. The CDR3 spells CASSAGVMNTEAFF. The CDR3 region has the DNA TGTGCCAGCAGCGCCGGAGTAATGAACACTGAAGCTTTCTTT.

The chain carries TRBV5-1 and TRBJ2-5; D could derive from TRBD1 or TRBD2 (6 bases each). CDR3 length: 15 amino acids. Germline CDR1 reads SGHRS; CDR2 reads YFSETQ. V lost 3 bases and J lost 1, with 13 bases in between. The CDR3: CASSYLGGTQETQYF. The CDR3 DNA is TGCGCCAGCAGCTACCTCGGGGGCACCCAAGAGACCCAGTACTTC.

V usage is TRBV18 and J usage is TRBJ2-3, with 10 bases fitting TRBD2. The CDR3 covers 17 residues. Germline V CDR1 and CDR2: KGHSH, LQKENI. Germline trimming cut 3 bases from V and 4 bases from J; bases unmatched to any gene: 10. Written as DNA, the CDR3 is TGTGCCAGCTCACCCCTTAGCGGGGGGCCAGGCGCAGATACGCAGTATTTT. This translates into CASSPLSGGPGADTQYF.

In regard to this clone: This same CDR3 is encoded by further DNA sequences in the sample. In DNA form, the CDR3 reads TGTGCCAGCTCACCACAGGGCTCCTACGAGCAGTACTTC. This translates into CASSPQGSYEQYF. The chain employs TRBV18 and TRBJ2-7; D is unclear. Between the trimmed V and J ends, which lost 1 base and 0 bases, there was a span of 4 bases. This CDR3 is 13 amino acids long. Germline CDR1 reads KGHSH; CDR2 reads LQKENI. Supplemented by reference TRBV18 and TRBJ2-7, the full variable domain reads NAGVMQNPRHLVRRRGQEARLRCSPMKGHSHVYWYRQLPEEGLKFMVYLQKENIIDESGMPKERFSAEFPKEGPSILRIQQVVRGDSAAYFCASSPQGSYEQYFGPGTRLTVT.

This clone was seen a single time. This chain joins TRBV28 and TRBJ1-1, with 7 bases aligning to TRBD1. Trimming took 8 bases from V and 2 from J; bases not matched to a gene: 11. This CDR3 region has 15 residues. CDR1 is MDHEN, CDR2 SYDVKM, per germline. The CDR3: CASYTGDLRNTEAFF. The CDR3 bases are TGTGCCAGCTACACAGGGGACTTACGAAACACTGAAGCTTTCTTT.